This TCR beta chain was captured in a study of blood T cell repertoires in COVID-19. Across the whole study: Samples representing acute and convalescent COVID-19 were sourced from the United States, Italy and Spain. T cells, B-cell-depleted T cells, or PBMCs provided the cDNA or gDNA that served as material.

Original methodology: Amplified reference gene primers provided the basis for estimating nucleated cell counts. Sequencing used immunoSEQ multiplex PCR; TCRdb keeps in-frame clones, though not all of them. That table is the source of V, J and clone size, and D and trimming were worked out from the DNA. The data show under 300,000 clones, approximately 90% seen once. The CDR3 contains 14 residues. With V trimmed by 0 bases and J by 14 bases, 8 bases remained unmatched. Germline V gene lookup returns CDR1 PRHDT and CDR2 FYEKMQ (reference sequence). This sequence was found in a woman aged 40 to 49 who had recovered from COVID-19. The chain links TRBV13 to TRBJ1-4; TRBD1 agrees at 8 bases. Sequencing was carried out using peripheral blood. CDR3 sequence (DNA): TGTGCCAGCAGCTTAGGGGACAGGGCGGAAAGGCTGTTTTTT. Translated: CASSLGDRAERLFF.